These T cell receptor beta chains were read from a single sample in a study of shared clonotypes between healthy human individuals. Measured with immunoSEQ multiplex PCR; TCRdb has only the in-frame clones, and not every one. The sample lists 900,000 to 1,200,000 clones; around 82% were seen once. Sequenced material: memory CD4+ T cells from PBMCs. The receptor set was obtained from a man younger than 35 in good health. Some clones in this sample may be carry-over from other donors' samples. Each CDR3 is given with its conserved first and last residue. Rows may omit the clone size; those that give it use once, few, many or a size class.

v_gene: TRBV28
j_gene: TRBJ2-7
abundance: -
CDR3aa: CASSLVKGGVREQYF

v_gene: TRBV28
j_gene: TRBJ2-2
abundance: -
CDR3aa: CASRARDRGITGELFF

v_gene: TRBV29-1
j_gene: TRBJ1-1
abundance: few
CDR3aa: CSVGGITGADTEAFF

v_gene: TRBV5-4
j_gene: TRBJ2-7
abundance: once
CDR3aa: CASSFSGVHEQYF

v_gene: TRBV9
j_gene: TRBJ2-5
abundance: -
CDR3aa: CASSRQAGEGETQYF

v_gene: TRBV5-1
j_gene: TRBJ1-1
abundance: -
CDR3aa: CASSLVMGSTEAFF

v_gene: TRBV10-3
j_gene: TRBJ2-6
abundance: -
CDR3aa: CAITSGQGFSGANVLTF

v_gene: TRBV5-6
j_gene: TRBJ1-3
abundance: -
CDR3aa: CASSLGLISGNTIYF

v_gene: TRBV5-1
j_gene: TRBJ1-3
abundance: -
CDR3aa: CASSSGRRRPSGNTIYF

v_gene: TRBV16
j_gene: TRBJ1-4
abundance: -
CDR3aa: CASSSPGSNLNEKLFF

v_gene: TRBV5-1
j_gene: TRBJ1-4
abundance: once
CDR3aa: CASSLMWAGEKLFF

v_gene: TRBV27
j_gene: TRBJ2-1
abundance: many
CDR3aa: CASSLSPGWGDEQFF

v_gene: TRBV4-1
j_gene: TRBJ2-3
abundance: -
CDR3aa: CASSQGYPDTQYF

v_gene: TRBV29-1
j_gene: TRBJ2-7
abundance: -
CDR3aa: CSVSTGTGEQYF

v_gene: TRBV4-2
j_gene: TRBJ1-1
abundance: -
CDR3aa: CASSQDPGGWNTEAFF

v_gene: TRBV5-1
j_gene: TRBJ2-1
abundance: -
CDR3aa: CASSGGLAGGGYNEQFF